Listed here are 6 T cell receptor beta chains from one sample, sequenced in a study of control samples from healthy donors and cancer patients. The method was immunoSEQ multiplex PCR; TCRdb's version includes in-frame clones alone and lacks a portion of them. Of approximately 170,000 clones in the sample, 85% to 95% were seen once. Sequenced sample: blood. The receptors were gathered from a man aged 30 to 39 in good health.

The rearrangement links TRBV6-2 or TRBV6-3 to TRBJ1-5; 8 nucleotides match TRBD1. The CDR3 sequence is 16 residues long. V gave up 0 bases and J gave up 2 bases; unmatched junction bases: 3. Germline V lookup: CDR1 MNHEY, CDR2 SVGEGT. DNA for the CDR3: TGTGCCAGCAGTTACTCCGTGACAGGGGGCAATCAGCCCCAGCATTTT. Protein product: CASSYSVTGGNQPQHF.

The rearrangement links TRBV19 to TRBJ2-7; 7 bases are a match to TRBD1. The CDR3 is made up of 14 amino acids. The V segment lost 3 bases and the J segment 4 bases; nucleotides outside the gene matches: 6. Germline CDR1 LNHDA, CDR2 SQIVND (reference sequence). CDR3 amino acids: CASSMALTGYEQYF. CDR3 nucleotides: TGTGCCAGTAGTATGGCCCTGACAGGGTACGAGCAGTACTTC. The full variable domain, with the rest looked up from reference TRBV19 and TRBJ2-7, is DGGITQSPKYLFRKEGQNVTLSCEQNLNHDAMYWYRQDPGQGLRLIYYSQIVNDFQKGDIAEGYSVSREKKESFPLTVTSAQKNPTAFYLCASSMALTGYEQYFGPGTRLTVT.

In nucleotides, the CDR3 is TGCGCCAGCAGACCGGGACAATATTACAATGAGCAGTTCTTC. This gives the protein CASRPGQYYNEQFF. The V and J genes are TRBV5-1 and TRBJ2-1; D possibly corresponds to TRBD1 (6 bases). The CDR3 runs 14 residues. Trimming shortened V by 5 bases and J by 4 bases, and 13 bases separated the two germline ends. The germline CDR1 and CDR2 sequences are SGHRS and YFSETQ. Full variable domain (outside the CDR3, taken from reference TRBV5-1 and TRBJ2-1): KAGVTQTPRYLIKTRGQQVTLSCSPISGHRSVSWYQQTPGQGLQFLFEYFSETQRNKGNFPGRFSGRQFSNSRSEMNVSTLELGDSALYLCASRPGQYYNEQFFGPGTRLTVL.

This clone has a single count. The chain recombines TRBV5-1 with TRBJ1-1, with unresolved D. The CDR3 contains 13 residues. Germline values: CDR1 SGHRS, CDR2 YFSETQ. Trimming removed 0 bases at V and 1 base at J, with 4 bases between. The CDR3 is CASSLVANTEAFF. The CDR3 DNA is TGCGCCAGCAGCTTGGTAGCGAACACTGAAGCTTTCTTT.

V is TRBV3-1 (or the pseudogene TRBV3-2) and J is TRBJ1-1, with 9 nucleotides matching TRBD1. Unmatched junction bases numbered 13, after V lost 4 bases and J lost 10 bases. CDR1 is LGHDT and CDR2 is YNNKEL in the germline V gene (reference sequence). The length of the CDR3 is 15 residues. The CDR3 spells CASSPKQGANRPAFF. CDR3 DNA sequence: TGTGCCAGCAGCCCCAAACAGGGGGCGAATAGGCCAGCTTTCTTT.

The rearrangement links TRBV2 to TRBJ2-7, with D perhaps matching TRBD1 or TRBD2 (5 bases each). V was trimmed by 4 bases and J by 2 bases, leaving 12 bases between them. Per the germline V gene, CDR1 is SNHLY and CDR2 is FYNNEI. CDR3 length equals 14 residues. The CDR3 DNA follows: TGTGCCAGCAGTGTACAACCGGGACCCTACGAGCAGTACTTC. Translating it yields CASSVQPGPYEQYF.